This TCR beta chain derives from a study of cytomegalovirus exposure and HLA in healthy donors (dated by TCRdb to about 2017). For the wider study: According to an earlier analysis of 550 to 750 of the donors, 200 million or so T cells yielded 95 million to 140 million unique TCR beta sequences and roughly 280 Gb of sequence data. Roughly 300 gigabases of sequencing data and 75 million to 85 million unique TCR sequences made up an early release that covered under 750 HLA-typed donors. The genetic ancestry cluster associated with self-reported Caucasian donors included 81% of the 300 to 400 genotyped donors. The aim of the study was to test whether cataloging public T cell receptors could identify signatures of past pathogen exposure. Using immunosequencing, the study profiled T cell repertoires from about 610 subjects and related those repertoires to cytomegalovirus serostatus. In addition to the first cohort of 500 to 850 subjects, a separate validation cohort of around 110 different subjects was used. To predict cytomegalovirus infection status, the study brought together high-throughput TCR immunosequencing, statistical association of individual TCRs with disease status, and machine learning. To study patterns of TCR occurrence, a later analysis re-analyzed previously published TCR beta repertoires from hundreds of donors and added high-resolution HLA genotyping. In the later analysis, no new phenotypic data were used to find candidate immune exposures; instead, reliance was placed on TCR beta sequences and their occurrence across donors. To decide whether each TCR beta V gene segment behaved as functional or pseudogenic, an earlier analysis of some 600 of the donors relied on high-throughput TCR beta sequencing. Donor age, sex, ethnicity and CMV serostatus were collected together with the repertoire data. Genome-wide SNP genotypes for about 55% of the roughly 670 donors were used in a later genetic analysis, which treated that subset as a discovery cohort. Every discovery cohort repertoire had been produced on one sequencing platform. Both class I and class II loci were covered by HLA typing, at four-digit resolution. Typing coverage varied by locus: roughly 620-630 donors for A, B, C, DRB1 and DQB1; more than 500 for DQA1; nearly 610 for DPA1; approximately 470 for DPB1. Because of strong linkage in the cohort, roughly five DR-DQ haplotypes were treated as single units for association and clustering. Among over 350 genotyped donors of the cohort, an average of about 240,000 unique TCR beta nucleotide sequences were sequenced per donor, around 18% of them non-productive. Broad study findings and their caveats: Only TCR beta chains were sequenced in this cohort, and the absence of alpha or paired-chain data limited detectable features. A total of 164 TCR beta chains were listed by the study as associated with cytomegalovirus. According to a later analysis, most CMV-associated TCR beta chains appeared to be HLA-restricted, and the HLA associations seemed to be driven largely by CMV exposure. When HLA alleles, especially DR and DQ, strongly co-occurred, TCR associations were difficult to assign to individual alleles. An earlier analysis of 450 to 750 of the donors showed that most TCR beta V segments appeared in productive rearrangements either about 90% or about 30% of the time, which broadly matched IMGT annotations. Linkage disequilibrium might explain the correlated functional status among segregating V segments, but an unknown experimental factor could not be ruled out. In vitro tests confirmed that three of the cytomegalovirus-associated TCR beta chains recognize cytomegalovirus antigens. Because counts were too low, roughly 16 rarely observed V segments, including chromosome 9 orphons, were left out of the earlier analysis of roughly 600 of the donors. Across donors, most TCR sequences were observed very rarely, whereas some public TCRs were present in many individuals. The 87-base-pair reads could not distinguish some IMGT-functional V segments, including TRBV6-2 and TRBV6-3, so those segments were excluded. A cluster of highly shared sequence variants was judged likely to be a technical artifact of the sequencing pipeline. Because HLA typing was missing for some donors at each locus, association tests included only the typed subset. In a later analysis, around 17,000 TCR beta sequences were associated with specific HLA alleles at a false discovery rate of 0.05. The presence/absence analyses assumed that sequencing depth was roughly uniform across donors, and that assumption may not be true. According to a later analysis, parvovirus B19, influenza, CMV and Epstein-Barr virus appeared linked to several top co-occurrence clusters. The authors suggested that the approach could potentially be generalized to other disease states and immunological phenotypes. According to a later analysis, TCR association rates differed among HLA loci, with DRB1 alleles showing the most associated TCRs and HLA-C alleles showing the fewest. For the cohort, immune exposure information was limited to CMV serostatus. The classifier was reported to diagnose cytomegalovirus status with high specificity and sensitivity in both the original and validation cohorts. Compared with the approximately 710-donor mean, donors in an Asian-associated ancestry cluster had fewer N-insertions in productive TCRs, according to a later genetic analysis. In a later genetic analysis, a missense DCLRE1C variant was associated with V-gene and J-gene trimming of TCR beta chains, and the association was replicated in an independent cohort. A later analysis found that HLA-associated TCR beta chains were more clonally expanded and had lower generation probabilities than equally common non-associated chains. A further reported finding was that TCR beta sequences accurately predicted the HLA-A and HLA-B alleles for most subjects in the first cohort.

This clone has only a few counts. Which antigen it targets is not known. Per-nucleotide qualities are absent, and no much larger clonotype sits a single base away. CDR1 is given as MNHEY and CDR2 as SVGAGI, both from the germline V gene. Including cysteine and phenylalanine, the CDR3 has 13 amino acids. The DNA shown is the 39-base CDR3, in frame from base 1. The V end loses 7 bases and the J end loses 2 bases, and a stretch of 12 bases separates them. The cohort comprised 666 healthy bone marrow donors. Cohort members were all nominally healthy when sampled, although unrecorded immune exposures were likely present. The donor tested CMV seronegative, placing the donor among the approximately 400 seronegative members of the cohort. Every donor gave a peripheral blood sample, and the peripheral blood mononuclear cells from that sample were used for TCR beta sequencing. Genomic DNA was extracted from the blood cell samples with the Qiagen DNeasy Blood Extraction Kit.

Library generation was performed with the immunoSEQ multiplex PCR assay. For the multiplex PCR, a mixture combining 60 forward primers for TCR Vbeta segments and 13 reverse primers for TCR Jbeta segments was used. Amplification of the CDR3 region of rearranged TCR beta genes was performed with a multiplex PCR assay on genomic DNA. The amplified TCR beta libraries were sequenced on the Illumina HiSeq System as 87-base-pair reads. The source study handled its data this way. In a later analysis, 70 million to 95 million unique TCR beta chains were counted across the approximately 620 repertoires, and approximately 11 million of these chains were shared by at least two donors. Raw reads were error-corrected and collapsed into unique sequences by a nearest-neighbor algorithm in which closely related sequences were merged to remove PCR and sequencing errors. V, D and J gene segments were assigned by aligning CDR3 sequences to IMGT reference sequences. For a sequence to be retained, a match of at least six nucleotides was required to both a V gene segment and a J gene segment. Rearrangements were classified as productive when the CDR3 lacked stop codons and remained in frame with V and J, and all other rearrangements were classified as non-productive. Following IMGT convention, CDR3 was defined as the stretch from the second conserved V-encoded cysteine to the conserved J-encoded phenylalanine. The earlier analysis of roughly 590 of the donors excluded any sequence lacking an unambiguous match to a single V gene segment. In an earlier analysis of a few hundred of the donors, a V segment was called functional when productive rearrangements were above 56.7%, and segregating when the standard deviation between donors exceeded 5%. A statistical classification framework was built to diagnose cytomegalovirus status from the catalog of TCR beta chain sequences. A later analysis assigned V and J genes by comparing TCR nucleotide sequences with IMGT/GENE-DB human TR gene sequences. A later analysis assigned CDR3 sequences and most-parsimonious VDJ recombination scenarios with the TCRdist pipeline. In a later analysis, each TCR beta chain was defined by its CDR3 amino acid sequence together with its V-gene family, and reads lacking a unique V-gene family were excluded. As a way to deal with suspected cross-contamination and a sequencing artifact, a later analysis dropped roughly 620 nucleotide sequences that were highly shared and had low generation probability. In a later analysis, a clonal expansion index was calculated for each public chain from normalized within-repertoire ranks of inferred template counts. In a later analysis, generation probabilities were computed with a VDJ recombination model fitted to out-of-frame rearrangements, and the resulting probabilities were checked against IGoR. In a later analysis, TCR-TCR, TCR-HLA and TCR-CMV co-occurrence was scored with hypergeometric tests, and a repertoire-size bias correction was applied to TCR pairs. In a later analysis, false discovery rates were estimated by permuting HLA or CMV assignments 20 times. In a later analysis, co-occurring TCRs were grouped using DBSCAN, with TCRdist sequence similarity added in when clustering inside HLA-allele-positive subsets. Co-occurrence clustering excluded repertoires with fewer than 30,000 or more than 120,000 public chains, plus five with anomalous nucleotide sharing. Here the immuneACCESS table is served through TCRdb, limited to in-frame sequences with V and J called. Missing clones are a known gap in these copies; in checked studies unresolved V genes cover under half, and the rest lacks a known reason. V and J calls and clone size come straight from that table; D and trimming were deduced from the DNA. This sample holds 150,000 to 170,000 clones; under 80% were observed only once. Roughly 2.2% of the sample is taken by the ten largest.

The chain is assembled from TRBV6-5 and TRBJ2-7; the D segment could be TRBD1, given 5 matching bases. This TCR derives from a man under 40 in good health and CMV-seronegative. Specimen: PBMCs. In nucleotide form, the sequence is TGTGCCAGCAATCTCCAACAGGCCTACGAGCAGTACTTC. Its product reads: CASNLQQAYEQYF.